This TCR beta chain was recorded in a study of blood T cell repertoires in COVID-19. Method: immunoSEQ multiplex PCR; TCRdb's copy keeps in-frame clones and lacks some. Of 250,000 to 300,000 clones in the sample, 75% to 90% were seen once. J lost 6 bases, V lost 2 bases, and 10 bases had no gene match. The CDR3 covers 16 residues. The V gene's germline CDR1 is SGDLS and CDR2 YYNGEE. The gene calls are TRBV9 and TRBJ2-4; the match to TRBD2 covers 8 bases. Sequenced material: peripheral blood. The receptor was isolated from a woman in her fifties or sixties with acute or convalescent COVID-19. This CDR3 is CASSVGSGAPGNIQYF. The CDR3 DNA sequence: TGTGCCAGCAGCGTTGGTAGCGGGGCCCCCGGAAACATTCAGTACTTC. Full variable domain (rest looked up from reference TRBV9 and TRBJ2-4): DSGVTQTPKHLITATGQRVTLRCSPRSGDLSVYWYQQSLDQGLQFLIQYYNGEERAKGNILERFSAQQFPDLHSELNLSSLELGDSALYFCASSVGSGAPGNIQYFGAGTRLSVL.